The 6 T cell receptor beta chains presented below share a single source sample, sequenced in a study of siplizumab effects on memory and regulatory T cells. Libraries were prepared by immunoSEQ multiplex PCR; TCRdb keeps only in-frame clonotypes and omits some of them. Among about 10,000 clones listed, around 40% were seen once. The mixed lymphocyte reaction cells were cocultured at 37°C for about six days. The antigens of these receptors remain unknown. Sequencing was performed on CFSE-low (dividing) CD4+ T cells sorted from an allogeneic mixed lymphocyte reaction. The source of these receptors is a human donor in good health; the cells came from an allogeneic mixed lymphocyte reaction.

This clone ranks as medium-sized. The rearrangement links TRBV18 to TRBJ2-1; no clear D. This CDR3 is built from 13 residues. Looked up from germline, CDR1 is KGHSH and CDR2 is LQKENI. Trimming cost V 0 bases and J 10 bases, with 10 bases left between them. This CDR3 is CASSPPAQQEQFF. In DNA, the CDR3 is TGTGCCAGCTCACCACCGGCACAGCAAGAGCAGTTCTTC.

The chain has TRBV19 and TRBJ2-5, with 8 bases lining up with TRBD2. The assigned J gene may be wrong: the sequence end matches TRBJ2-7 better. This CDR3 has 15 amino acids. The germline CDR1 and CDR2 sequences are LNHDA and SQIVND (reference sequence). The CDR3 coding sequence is TGTGCCAGTAGTATTTGGGGAAGCGGGAGAGGCGAGCAGTACTTC. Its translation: CASSIWGSGRGEQYF.

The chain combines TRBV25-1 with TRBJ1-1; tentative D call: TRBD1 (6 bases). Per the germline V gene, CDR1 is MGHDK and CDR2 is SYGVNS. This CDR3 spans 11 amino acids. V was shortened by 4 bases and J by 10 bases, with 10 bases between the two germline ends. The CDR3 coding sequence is TGTGCCAGCAGTGCTGGGGGCCGAGCTTTCTTT. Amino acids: CASSAGGRAFF. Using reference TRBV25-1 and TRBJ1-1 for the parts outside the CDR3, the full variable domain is EADIYQTPRYLVIGTGKKITLECSQTMGHDKMYWYQQDPGMELHLIHYSYGVNSTEKGDLSSESTVSRIRTEHFPLTLESARPSHTSQYLCASSAGGRAFFGQGTRLTVV.

The CDR3 sequence is CATSGEEGASSYEQYF. The CDR3 DNA follows: TGTGCCACCAGCGGGGAGGAGGGGGCCAGCTCCTACGAGCAGTACTTC. The chain combines TRBV15 with TRBJ2-7, with D possibly TRBD1 on 7 matching bases. V lost 5 bases and J 0 bases, leaving 17 bases between the germline ends. The CDR3 is made up of 16 amino acids. Germline CDR1 is LNHNV and CDR2 is YYDKDF (reference sequence).

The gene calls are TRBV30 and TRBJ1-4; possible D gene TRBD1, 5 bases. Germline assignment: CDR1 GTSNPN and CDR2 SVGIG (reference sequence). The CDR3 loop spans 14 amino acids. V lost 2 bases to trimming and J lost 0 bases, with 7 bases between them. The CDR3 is CAWSTGATNEKLFF. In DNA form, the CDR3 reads TGTGCCTGGAGTACAGGTGCAACTAATGAAAAACTGTTTTTT.

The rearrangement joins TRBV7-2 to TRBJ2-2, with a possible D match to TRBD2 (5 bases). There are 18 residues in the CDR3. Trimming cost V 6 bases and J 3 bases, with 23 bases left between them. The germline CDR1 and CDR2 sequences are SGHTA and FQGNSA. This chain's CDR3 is CASSESSLGGVDTGELFF. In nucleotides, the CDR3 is TGTGCCAGCAGTGAATCTTCGTTAGGAGGCGTCGACACCGGGGAGCTGTTTTTT.